This T cell receptor (beta chain) comes out of a study of human versus mouse CDR3 diversity and MHC coevolution. Overall study: Reported immunoSEQ sensitivity was one in 200,000 T cells, with reduced amplification bias. Between about 5.5 x 10^6 and 1.8 x 10^7 valid reads came from each sample. Study-wide findings and caveats: Among all groups, two of three human donors showed least clonal inequality. Mice had fewer CDR3 deletions and insertions than humans on average.

Germline V gene data show CDR1 as LNHDA and CDR2 as SQIVND (reference sequence). V dropped 4 bases and J dropped 0; count of bases not matched to a gene: 4. The CDR3 runs 17 residues. This clone was counted a few times. Antigen unknown. Sequencing used immunoSEQ multiplex PCR; TCRdb keeps in-frame clones, though not all of them. The data contain some 80,000 clones, around 92% of them singletons. The receptor comes from a person aged 30 to 69 in good health. Source material: naive CD4+ T cells from blood. Documented subset: CD45RO-negative CD62L-positive naive CD4 T cells. The genes are TRBV19 and TRBJ1-4, with TRBD1 identical over 11 bases. The CDR3 bases are TGTGCCAGTAGTAGCGGACAGGGGGCAGCAACTAATGAAAAACTGTTTTTT. Translation: CASSSGQGAATNEKLFF.